One and the same sample provided the 19 T cell receptor beta chains below, sequenced in a study of T cell responses to AZD1222 COVID-19 vaccine. This table comes from immunoSEQ multiplex PCR, and its TCRdb copy is limited to in-frame clones, with some not included. Of over 150,000 clones in the sample, about nine tenths were seen once. Sequences were derived from peripheral blood, sampled on day 0 of AZD1222 vaccination. The receptors shown here come from an adult in good health.

The J gene is TRBJ1-2, the V gene TRBV2, with 11 bases lining up with TRBD1. The junction had 4 bases not matched to a gene; V was cut back by 7 bases and J by 3 bases. CDR1 and CDR2 (germline): SNHLY, FYNNEI. This CDR3 contains 14 residues. CDR3 DNA: TGTGCCAGCAAAGGGACAGGGGGAGACTATGGCTACACCTTC. Amino acid sequence: CASKGTGGDYGYTF.

This chain joins TRBV11-2 and TRBJ2-5, with 7 bases matching TRBD2. This CDR3 is 14 amino acids long. Trimming cost V 5 bases and J 4 bases; bases outside gene matches: 7. Germline CDR1 and CDR2: SGHAT and FQNNGV. The CDR3 loop reads CASSTQAGVETQYF. CDR3 bases: TGTGCCAGCAGCACACAGGCGGGAGTAGAGACCCAGTACTTC.

This chain joins TRBV5-1 and TRBJ2-5; D is uncertain. The CDR3 extends over 14 amino acids. Germline V lookup: CDR1 SGHRS, CDR2 YFSETQ. V lost 0 bases, J lost 4 bases, and 10 bases lay in between. The CDR3 reads CASSLAGTGETQYF. As DNA, the CDR3 is TGCGCCAGCAGCTTGGCCGGCACCGGAGAGACCCAGTACTTC.

This chain joins TRBV9 and TRBJ2-7; 9 bases align to TRBD1. The CDR3 spans 16 residues. Germline V gene sequence: CDR1 SGDLS, CDR2 YYNGEE. V lost 0 bases, J lost 5 bases, and 9 bases stayed unmatched. CDR3 sequence reads: CASSVVPGTGRDEQYF. The DNA of the CDR3 is TGTGCCAGCAGCGTAGTGCCCGGGACAGGGAGGGACGAGCAGTACTTC.

V and J are TRBV7-2 and TRBJ1-1; D perhaps matches TRBD1 (5 bases). The CDR3 extends over 13 amino acids. Germline V gene sequence: CDR1 SGHTA, CDR2 FQGNSA. The V and J ends lost 4 bases and 5 bases respectively, with 11 bases between them. CDR3 nucleotides: TGTGCCAGCAGCTCCAGGGTGAGGACTGAAGCTTTCTTT. It is translated as CASSSRVRTEAFF.

The chain employs TRBV11-2 and TRBJ1-4; the D gene is possibly TRBD1 (6 bases). The V end was cut by 2 bases, the J end by 3 bases, with 13 bases between. Germline V gives CDR1 SGHAT, CDR2 FQNNGV. The CDR3 extends over 16 amino acids. CDR3 DNA sequence: TGTGCCAGCAGCTTAAATACAGGGTTCGCTAATGAAAAACTGTTTTTT. Its protein product is CASSLNTGFANEKLFF.

The chain is built from TRBV6-5 and TRBJ1-1, with 7 bases that match TRBD1. The junction had 5 bases not matched to a gene; V was cut back by 5 bases and J by 2 bases. Germline assignment: CDR1 MNHEY and CDR2 SVGAGI. The CDR3 extends over 14 amino acids. CDR3 amino acids: CASSPGTENTEAFF. CDR3 coding DNA: TGTGCCAGCAGTCCCGGGACAGAAAACACTGAAGCTTTCTTT.

This clone was seen only a few times. The DNA is left out, because the CDR3 cannot be placed on it with certainty; the CDR3 is given as TCRdb lists it. V and J are TRBV21-1 and TRBJ1-6. TRBV21-1 is an annotated pseudogene. The CDR3 is made up of 16 amino acids, end residues included. The CDR3 sequence: CASSKVWGEGNSPLHF.

This rearrangement joins TRBV7-3 to TRBJ2-1; TRBD2 matches 12 bases. From germline, CDR1 is SGHTA and CDR2 FQGTGA. J was trimmed by 4 bases and V by 2 bases; bases with no gene match: 0. CDR3 length equals 15 residues. The CDR3, as DNA: TGTGCCAGCAGCTTACTAGCGGGGGGGTACAATGAGCAGTTCTTC. This translates into CASSLLAGGYNEQFF.

This chain links TRBV9 with TRBJ1-1; 9 bases fit TRBD1. V trimming: 3 bases; J trimming: 6 bases; junction bases outside the gene matches: 12. This CDR3 region has 16 residues. The germline CDR1 and CDR2 sequences are SGDLS and YYNGEE. This CDR3 is CASSAHLGQGRAEAFF. For the CDR3, the DNA is TGTGCCAGCAGCGCCCACCTCGGACAGGGGAGGGCTGAAGCTTTCTTT.

The chain has TRBV4-3 and TRBJ1-5, with TRBD1 matching 10 bases. The CDR3 consists of 16 residues. The trim removed 0 bases at V and 5 bases at J, leaving 4 bases unmatched. The germline V gene encodes CDR1 LGHNA and CDR2 YSLEER. This chain's CDR3 is CASSQDLGQGYQPQHF. As DNA, the CDR3 is TGCGCCAGCAGCCAAGATTTGGGACAGGGGTATCAGCCCCAGCATTTT.

The chain uses TRBV29-1 and TRBJ2-2, with D perhaps matching TRBD1 (6 bases). The V and J ends lost 6 bases and 5 bases respectively, with 13 bases between them. The CDR3 totals 13 residues. Germline assignment: CDR1 SQVTM and CDR2 ANQGSEA. CDR3 amino acids: CSVGGPGTGELFF. In DNA, the CDR3 is TGCAGCGTAGGGGGTCCGGGGACCGGGGAGCTGTTTTTT.

This chain links TRBV10-3 with TRBJ2-3, with D uncertain. The V end was cut by 6 bases, the J end by 1 base, with 5 bases between. The CDR3 is 12 amino acids. From germline, CDR1 is ENHRY and CDR2 SYGVKD. Written as DNA, the CDR3 is TGTGCCATCAGGCTGGGCACAGATACGCAGTATTTT. Its protein is CAIRLGTDTQYF.

The rearrangement links TRBV6-2 or TRBV6-3 to TRBJ2-2; 7 nucleotides align to TRBD2. Trimming removed 2 bases from V and 15 bases from J; junction bases left unmatched: 9. The V gene's germline CDR1 is MNHEY and CDR2 SVGEGT. This CDR3 is 13 amino acids long. CDR3 DNA: TGTGCCAGCAGTTACCTCCGGGACTACGAGTTGTTTTTT. It yields the protein CASSYLRDYELFF.

The V and J genes are TRBV5-4 and TRBJ2-3, with TRBD2 identical over 9 bases. The CDR3 spans 16 residues. V shed 2 bases, J shed 3 bases, and the junction held 7 bases outside the gene matches. Germline CDR1 is SGHNT and CDR2 is YYREEE (reference sequence). CDR3 nucleotide sequence: TGTGCCAGCAGCTTTTCGGCGGGGGGGCAGACAGATACGCAGTATTTT. Its translation is CASSFSAGGQTDTQYF.

The V gene is TRBV30, the J gene TRBJ1-2; D not certain. The CDR3 sequence is 13 residues long. Trimming took off 5 bases at V and 4 bases at J, with 14 bases between the two ends. CDR1 is GTSNPN and CDR2 is SVGIG in the germline V gene (reference sequence). The CDR3: CAWGRRTFYGYTF. The CDR3 bases are TGTGCCTGGGGACGACGGACCTTCTATGGCTACACCTTC.

The chain is built from TRBV4-1 and TRBJ1-5, with 8 positions matching TRBD1. There are 15 residues in the CDR3. Trimming at V came to 0 bases and at J to 4 bases, leaving 2 bases not matched to a gene. CDR1 is MGHRA and CDR2 is YSYEKL in the germline V gene. Written as DNA, the CDR3 is TGCGCCAGCAGCCAAGATAGGACAGGGAATCAGCCCCAGCATTTT. Its translation: CASSQDRTGNQPQHF.

The V and J genes are TRBV4-1 and TRBJ1-6; no definite D call. Germline values: CDR1 MGHRA, CDR2 YSYEKL. The V and J ends lost 0 bases and 7 bases respectively, with 10 bases between them. The CDR3 totals 15 residues. The CDR3 here is CASSQDTGKNSPLHF. The CDR3, as DNA: TGCGCCAGCAGCCAAGATACGGGGAAAAATTCACCCCTCCACTTT.

Only one count was recorded for this clone. This sequence joins TRBV6-2 or TRBV6-3 and TRBJ2-5, with a tentative D call TRBD2 (6 bases). The CDR3 is 15 residues long. Trimming pared 6 bases from V and 2 bases from J, leaving 16 bases between. Germline values: CDR1 MNHEY, CDR2 SVGEGT. The CDR3 loop reads CASSRGGGGQETQYF. DNA of the CDR3: TGTGCCAGCAGCCGCGGAGGAGGAGGGCAAGAGACCCAGTACTTC.